Below are 27 T cell receptor beta chains sequenced from a single sample in a study of T cell repertoires in cytomegalovirus infection. Their target antigens are unknown. One entry per CDR3 protein, called by TCRdb with MiXCR from the reads. The data contain 450,000 to 550,000 distinct CDR3 sequences, about 44% of them singletons. Sequencing was performed on cultured PBMCs, taken from culture after CMV antigen stimulation. The receptors here all came from a human donor in good health (CMV status not recorded). Some clones in this sample may be carry-over from other donors' samples.

The chain uses TRBV12-5 and TRBJ2-1, with D tentatively TRBD2 (6 bases). The CDR3 extends over 14 amino acids. The germline V gene encodes CDR1 LGHNT and CDR2 FRNRAP. Between the trimmed V and J ends, which lost 5 bases and 2 bases, there was a span of 10 bases. DNA for the CDR3: TGTGCTAGTGGTCCGGGACTCACCTACAATGAGCAGTTCTTC. Translation gives CASGPGLTYNEQFF.

This chain uses TRBV7-2 with TRBJ2-5, with 8 bases lining up with TRBD1. V shed 5 bases, J shed 3 bases, and the junction held 8 bases outside the gene matches. The CDR3 totals 15 residues. Looked up from germline, CDR1 is SGHTA and CDR2 is FQGNSA. The chain's CDR3 is CASSPDRGFEETQYF. The DNA of the CDR3 is TGTGCCAGCAGCCCTGACAGGGGATTCGAAGAGACCCAGTACTTC.

The gene calls are TRBV6-2 or TRBV6-3 and TRBJ1-1; 9 bases are shared with TRBD1. V lost 5 bases, J lost 11 bases, and 15 bases stayed unmatched. Germline loops: CDR1 MNHEY, CDR2 SVGEGT. The CDR3 runs 15 residues. CDR3 residues: CASSPLRGQGRRAFF. For the CDR3, the DNA is TGTGCCAGCAGTCCCCTCCGGGGACAGGGAAGGCGGGCTTTCTTT.

The chain has TRBV7-4 and TRBJ1-3; TRBD1 matches at 7 bases. The germline gives CDR1 SGHVT, CDR2 SQSDAQ. The ends lost 5 bases at V and 4 bases at J; junction bases unmatched: 5. CDR3 length equals 14 residues. The DNA of the CDR3 is TGTGCCAGCAGCACAGGGGTTTACGGAAACACCATATATTTT. Amino acids: CASSTGVYGNTIYF.

The chain employs TRBV7-2 and TRBJ1-2, with a possible D match to TRBD1 (5 bases). The V end was cut by 2 bases, the J end by 7 bases, with 17 bases between. The germline V gene encodes CDR1 SGHTA and CDR2 FQGNSA. The CDR3 is made up of 15 amino acids. The CDR3 sequence is CASSLRVMGQGGYTF. The DNA for the CDR3 is TGTGCCAGCAGCTTAAGGGTTATGGGGCAGGGTGGCTACACCTTC. The variable domain in full, with the rest retrieved from reference TRBV7-2 and TRBJ1-2, is GAGVSQSPSNKVTEKGKDVELRCDPISGHTALYWYRQSLGQGLEFLIYFQGNSAPDKSGLPSDRFSAERTGGSVSTLTIQRTQQEDSAVYLCASSLRVMGQGGYTFGSGTRLTVV.

The table lists this clonotype with a few counts. The chain recombines TRBV6-2 or TRBV6-3 with TRBJ2-7; 7 nucleotides line up with TRBD2. The CDR3 length is 18 residues. After removal of 4 bases from V and 0 bases from J, the junction contained 15 bases not matched to a gene. Germline CDR1 reads MNHEY; CDR2 reads SVGEGT. CDR3 amino acids: CASSSQGLAVMSSYEQYF. The CDR3, as DNA: TGTGCCAGCAGTTCACAAGGGCTAGCGGTGATGAGCTCCTACGAGCAGTACTTC.

The chain links TRBV7-9 to TRBJ2-2, with D possibly TRBD1 on 6 matching bases. Trimming shortened V by 5 bases and J by 1 base, and 11 bases separated the two germline ends. Germline lookup yields CDR1 SEHNR and CDR2 FQNEAQ (reference sequence). CDR3 length equals 15 residues. This chain's CDR3 is CASSRLQGNTGELFF. The CDR3 DNA follows: TGTGCCAGCAGCCGCTTACAGGGGAACACCGGGGAGCTGTTTTTT.

This clonotype was seen many times. The chain combines TRBV7-2 with TRBJ1-6, with no clear D. This CDR3 region has 16 residues. Trimming removed 2 bases from V and 0 bases from J, with 8 bases in between. The V gene's germline CDR1 is SGHTA and CDR2 FQGNSA. CDR3 protein: CASSLSGSSYNSPLHF. The CDR3 region has the DNA TGTGCCAGCAGCTTATCAGGAAGCTCCTATAATTCACCCCTCCACTTT.

The V and J genes are TRBV20-1 and TRBJ2-1, with 7 bases aligning to TRBD2. Looked up from germline, CDR1 is DFQATT and CDR2 is SNEGSKA (reference sequence). Losses at the gene ends were 6 bases for V and 0 bases for J; bases not matched to a gene: 2. This CDR3 contains 13 residues. For the CDR3, the DNA is TGCAGTGCCCTAGCGGCCTCCTACAATGAGCAGTTCTTC. Protein: CSALAASYNEQFF.

In this sample, this clonotype turned up a few times. The chain recombines TRBV7-8 with TRBJ2-5; D ambiguous. Trimming stripped 6 bases from V and 0 bases from J, with 20 bases between. The CDR3 spans 17 residues. The germline CDR1 and CDR2 sequences are SGHVS and FQNEAQ. The CDR3 nucleotides read TGTGCCAGCAGGGCCGTGAGAGTGTTGTGGGACCAAGAGACCCAGTACTTC. Translated: CASRAVRVLWDQETQYF.

This sequence joins TRBV12-3 or TRBV12-4 and TRBJ1-5; the match to TRBD1 covers 9 bases. The length of the CDR3 is 15 residues. The V segment lost 6 bases and the J segment 4 bases; nucleotides outside the gene matches: 7. CDR3 nucleotides: TGTGCCAGCAGCCAGTCCGGGACAGGGAATCAGCCCCAGCATTTT. This translates into CASSQSGTGNQPQHF.

This clonotype has a handful of counts. V gene TRBV7-9 combines with J gene TRBJ1-2, with 8 bases aligning to TRBD1. This CDR3 region has 14 residues. Germline V gene data show CDR1 as SEHNR and CDR2 as FQNEAQ (reference sequence). V lost 5 bases to trimming and J lost 2 bases; unmatched junction nucleotides: 4. In nucleotides, the CDR3 is TGTGCCAGCAGCAGGACAGGGTTAAACTATGGCTACACCTTC. This gives the protein CASSRTGLNYGYTF.

The chain has TRBV11-2 and TRBJ2-1; TRBD2 might be the D (5 bases). Germline CDR1 and CDR2: SGHAT and FQNNGV. The CDR3 length is 15 residues. The ends were cut back, 5 bases at V and 7 bases at J, with 18 bases in the middle. In nucleotides, the CDR3 is TGTGCCAGCAGCCCAAGAGGGCTAGCAATTAATGAGCAGTTCTTC. Protein sequence: CASSPRGLAINEQFF.

This sequence joins TRBV6-5 and TRBJ2-3; TRBD2 matches at 10 bases. This CDR3 comprises 15 residues. Germline-derived CDR1 and CDR2 are MNHEY and SVGAGI. The V and J ends lost 3 bases and 2 bases, in that order; junction bases with no gene match: 2. In DNA, the CDR3 is TGTGCCAGCAGTTATACTAGCGGGACCACAGATACGCAGTATTTT. Protein sequence: CASSYTSGTTDTQYF.

The chain is built from TRBV19 and TRBJ2-5; 10 bases match TRBD1. This CDR3 is built from 13 residues. Trimming removed 9 bases from V and 6 bases from J; junction bases left unmatched: 7. From germline, CDR1 is LNHDA and CDR2 SQIVND (reference sequence). The CDR3 DNA reads as TGTGCCAGCTCGACAGGGGGCGGGAAGACCCAGTACTTC. It is translated as CASSTGGGKTQYF.

This clonotype was picked up a small number of times. The rearrangement uses TRBV7-9 and TRBJ1-2, with 8 bases lining up with TRBD1. Germline V CDR1 and CDR2: SEHNR, FQNEAQ (reference sequence). The trim removed 5 bases at V and 0 bases at J, leaving 5 bases unmatched. There are 15 residues in the CDR3. The CDR3 loop is CASSPRQGPNYGYTF. CDR3 nucleotides: TGTGCCAGCAGCCCTCGACAGGGGCCTAACTATGGCTACACCTTC.

This clonotype was picked up a small number of times. The rearrangement joins TRBV20-1 to TRBJ2-1; tentatively, D is TRBD2 (5 bases). Germline lookup yields CDR1 DFQATT and CDR2 SNEGSKA (reference sequence). The CDR3 runs to 14 residues. Trimming shortened V by 4 bases and J by 1 base, and 11 bases separated the two germline ends. The CDR3: CSATSLFSYNEQFF. The CDR3 nucleotides read TGCAGTGCTACTAGCCTGTTTTCCTACAATGAGCAGTTCTTC.

This clonotype was recorded a few times. The CDR3 DNA sequence: TGTGCCAGCAGAAGGACTAGTCCAGAGACCCAGTACTTC. Translation gives CASRRTSPETQYF. The rearrangement links TRBV7-8 to TRBJ2-5, with TRBD2 matching 7 bases. This CDR3 spans 13 amino acids. Germline CDR1 is SGHVS and CDR2 is FQNEAQ. Trimming cost V 6 bases and J 4 bases; bases outside gene matches: 5. The full variable domain, with the rest looked up from reference TRBV7-8 and TRBJ2-5, is GAGVSQSPRYKVAKRGQDVALRCDPISGHVSLFWYQQALGQGPEFLTYFQNEAQLDKSGLPSDRFFAERPEGSVSTLKIQRTQQEDSAVYLCASRRTSPETQYFGPGTRLLVL.

The rearrangement uses TRBV7-6 and TRBJ2-2; D may be TRBD1 or TRBD2 (5 bases each). Per germline, CDR1 SGHVS and CDR2 FNYEAQ. The CDR3 is made up of 14 amino acids. V dropped 5 bases and J dropped 3 bases, with 10 bases sitting between them. The CDR3 DNA is TGTGCCAGCAGCGGGACCGACGACACCGGGGAGCTGTTTTTT. Translated, it gives CASSGTDDTGELFF.

The rearrangement uses TRBV24-1 and TRBJ2-1; no firm D call. Germline assignment: CDR1 KGHDR and CDR2 SFDVKD. This CDR3 spans 13 amino acids. V was trimmed by 9 bases and J by 8 bases, leaving 16 bases between them. CDR3 loop: CATEQGRSDEQFF. The CDR3 coding sequence is TGTGCCACCGAACAAGGAAGGAGCGATGAGCAGTTCTTC.

The rearrangement joins TRBV10-3 to TRBJ2-7; tentative D call: TRBD1 (6 bases). Germline V gives CDR1 ENHRY, CDR2 SYGVKD. Trimming stripped 3 bases from V and 3 bases from J, with 24 bases between. There are 18 residues in the CDR3. CDR3 sequence (DNA): TGTGCCATCAGTGAAGCAGGGCACAGGGCCCTTCGACTCTACGAGCAGTACTTC. It is translated as CAISEAGHRALRLYEQYF.

The rearrangement joins TRBV6-5 to TRBJ2-1; D may be TRBD1 (6 bases). This CDR3 region has 11 residues. Trimming removed 6 bases at V and 9 bases at J, with 9 bases between. The V gene's germline CDR1 is MNHEY and CDR2 SVGAGI. The CDR3 region is CASRLDSEQFF. The CDR3 coding sequence is TGTGCCAGCAGACTGGACAGTGAGCAGTTCTTC.

This chain uses TRBV30 with TRBJ1-4; TRBD1 aligns across 7 bases. CDR1 is GTSNPN and CDR2 is SVGIG in the germline V gene (reference sequence). V gave up 7 bases and J gave up 8 bases; unmatched junction bases: 13. The CDR3 runs to 14 residues. The chain's CDR3 is CAFSEDRLGEKLFF. The CDR3 DNA reads as TGTGCCTTTTCCGAGGACAGGTTAGGGGAAAAACTGTTTTTT. Complete variable domain (other parts from reference TRBV30 and TRBJ1-4): SQTIHQWPATLVQPVGSPLSLECTVEGTSNPNLYWYRQAAGRGLQLLFYSVGIGQISSEVPQNLSASRPQDRQFILSSKKLLLSDSGFYLCAFSEDRLGEKLFFGSGTQLSVL.

J is TRBJ2-1 and V is TRBV27, with D perhaps matching TRBD2 (6 bases). This CDR3 region has 13 residues. The germline V gene encodes CDR1 MNHEY and CDR2 SMNVEV (reference sequence). Trimming cost V 5 bases and J 10 bases, with 15 bases left between them. The chain's CDR3 is CASSTRDFREQFF. For the CDR3, the DNA is TGTGCCAGCAGTACCCGGGACTTCCGGGAGCAGTTCTTC.

This rearrangement joins TRBV15 to TRBJ2-1; 7 bases match TRBD2. Trimming removed 5 bases from V and 0 bases from J; junction bases left unmatched: 1. From germline, CDR1 is LNHNV and CDR2 YYDKDF (reference sequence). This CDR3 has 14 amino acids. Here the CDR3 reads CATSGGSSYNEQFF. The CDR3 DNA is TGTGCCACCAGCGGCGGGAGCTCCTACAATGAGCAGTTCTTC.

This clonotype has only a few counts. No conserved phenylalanine or tryptophan ends this CDR3, so it is likely a read error. The limits of the CDR3 on the DNA are not certain, so only TCRdb's listed CDR3 is given. V usage is TRBV7-6 and J usage is TRBJ2-7; TRBD2 is taken as the D call from the table, unchecked against the DNA. Both ends counted, the CDR3 spans 10 residues. Germline CDR1 reads SGHVS; CDR2 reads FNYEAQ. CDR3 amino acids: CASSLTSGSI.

This chain links TRBV7-9 with TRBJ2-7; 7 nucleotides line up with TRBD2. Unmatched junction bases numbered 6, after V lost 5 bases and J lost 2 bases. Germline loops: CDR1 SEHNR, CDR2 FQNEAQ (reference sequence). The CDR3 spans 14 residues. CDR3 residues: CASSHTSAPYEQYF. CDR3 bases: TGTGCCAGCAGCCACACTAGCGCGCCCTACGAGCAGTACTTC. Supplemented by reference TRBV7-9 and TRBJ2-7, the full variable domain reads DTGVSQNPRHKITKRGQNVTFRCDPISEHNRLYWYRQTLGQGPEFLTYFQNEAQLEKSRLLSDRFSAERPKGSFSTLEIQRTEQGDSAMYLCASSHTSAPYEQYFGPGTRLTVT.